This TCR beta chain was captured by sequencing in a study of T cells after yellow fever vaccination. MiXCR, run by TCRdb on the 5' RACE reads, gives a single entry per CDR3 protein. The sample lists hundreds of thousands of distinct CDR3 sequences, roughly 14% occurring once. Trimming took off 1 base at V and 5 bases at J, with 2 bases between the two ends. The germline gives CDR1 MGHDK, CDR2 SYGVNS. There are 11 residues in the CDR3. This clonotype was counted ten times or more. The chain has TRBV25-1 and TRBJ2-5; D ambiguous. This receptor was taken from a young man who received the YFV17D yellow fever vaccine. Specimen: PBMCs, collected on the day of the yellow fever booster vaccination. The CDR3 sequence is CASSELETQYF. The CDR3 DNA sequence: TGTGCCAGCAGTGAATTGGAGACCCAGTACTTC.